This is a list of T cell receptor beta chains from one sample in a study of blood T cell repertoires in COVID-19. Profiling relied on immunoSEQ multiplex PCR, and the TCRdb table lists in-frame clones only, not all of them. Of 180,000 or so clones detected, over 80% appear once; the ten largest clones hold 10% to 15%. What was sequenced was PBMCs or T cells enriched from blood (not recorded which). The receptors shown here come from a woman in her sixties or seventies who had recovered from COVID-19. Both conserved end residues are part of each CDR3. Where a row states a size, it is once, few, many or the class of an expanded clone; other rows omit it.

CSVAGNSNQPQHF,TRBV29-1,13,once,TRBJ1-5
CASSLAEVAGVLGNEQFF,TRBV5-1,18,once,TRBJ2-1
CASGLLTGHPEEETQYF,TRBV12-5,17,few,TRBJ2-5
CASSQDRIGAGQPQHF,TRBV4-2,16,.,TRBJ1-5
CASSQMDRGDGYTF,TRBV14,14,.,TRBJ1-2
CASSGSGTEAFF,TRBV2,12,few,TRBJ1-1
CASSPFLSRLAQTHNEQFF,TRBV7-9,19,.,TRBJ2-1
CASSSGTSSYEQYF,TRBV12-1,14,few,TRBJ2-7
CASSLGGGTEAFF,TRBV5-6,13,.,TRBJ1-1
CAISATEETQYF,TRBV10-3,12,.,TRBJ2-5
CASSPGMPYGYTF,TRBV27,13,.,TRBJ1-2
CASSPRDTVEQYF,TRBV18,13,.,TRBJ2-7
CASSLVYNEKLFF,TRBV28,13,.,TRBJ1-4
CASSRGAQETQYF,TRBV7-8,13,.,TRBJ2-5
CASSSTGKGGNTIYF,TRBV5-1,15,.,TRBJ1-3
CATSSQGLVFF,TRBV15,11,.,TRBJ2-7
CASSPPEGTSGHF,TRBV6-6,13,.,TRBJ2-5
CASTSTFGSSYEQYF,TRBV19,15,.,TRBJ2-7
CASSSAGEGYTF,TRBV18,12,.,TRBJ1-2
CASSLPIAGGPADTQYF,TRBV5-1,17,.,TRBJ2-3
CASSSLGGGESNQPQHF,TRBV28,17,.,TRBJ1-5
CASSLSTGTGIYEQYF,TRBV27,16,.,TRBJ2-7
CASSRTSGGAGSTDTQYF,TRBV7-2,18,.,TRBJ2-3
CASSQGRGSSYNEQFF,TRBV4-1,16,.,TRBJ2-1
CASSEFIEAFF,TRBV2,11,.,TRBJ1-1
CASSDSSGGAGTQYF,TRBV2,15,few,TRBJ2-3
CASSQEGGAGSGNEQFF,TRBV4-2,17,.,TRBJ2-1
CASGTDYGYTF,TRBV9,11,.,TRBJ1-2
CASSLMGGLAGVRQETQYF,TRBV7-8,19,.,TRBJ2-5
CASSFRGSSVGNTIYF,TRBV5-6,16,.,TRBJ1-3
CASSLGTDTQYF,TRBV7-9,12,.,TRBJ2-3
CASSLQLREAFF,TRBV13,12,.,TRBJ1-1
CASSSQQAFF,TRBV28,10,.,TRBJ1-1
CASSLEPANYGYTF,TRBV5-6,14,.,TRBJ1-2
CASNREGGSNQPQHF,TRBV2,15,few,TRBJ1-5
CASSLSGGVGYEQYF,TRBV27,15,few,TRBJ2-7
CASSITGRETQYF,TRBV28,13,.,TRBJ2-5
CASSRGQIMNTEAFF,TRBV5-1,15,few,TRBJ1-1
CASSLEAGVYGYTF,TRBV7-8,14,.,TRBJ1-2
CASRDRGANEKLFF,TRBV2,14,.,TRBJ1-4
CASSQGLTSGGRNEQFF,TRBV4-1,17,.,TRBJ2-1
CVRIAPLRETQYF,TRBV2,13,medium-sized,TRBJ2-5
CASSRRLAGSYEQYF,TRBV7-2,15,.,TRBJ2-7
CASTSFRTEAGYTF,TRBV11-2,14,.,TRBJ1-2
CAWSGVWPFNYGYTF,TRBV30,15,.,TRBJ1-2
CASSQAAGGTEAFF,TRBV3-1/TRBV3-2,14,.,TRBJ1-1
CASRLGSAYGYTF,TRBV28,13,.,TRBJ1-2
CASSSGLVSYTDTQYF,TRBV27,16,.,TRBJ2-3
CASSPLAGSYEQYF,TRBV5-1,14,.,TRBJ2-7
CASSLNPYEQFF,TRBV7-3,12,.,TRBJ2-1